Shown below are 4 T cell receptor beta chains from a single sample sequenced in a study of siplizumab effects on memory and regulatory T cells. Libraries were prepared by immunoSEQ multiplex PCR; TCRdb keeps only in-frame clonotypes and omits some of them. The data hold roughly 100,000 clones, with roughly nine tenths observed a single time. Sequencing was done on a sample of CD4+ T cells sorted from blood. The receptor set was obtained from a human donor in good health.

The table lists this clone with a count of one. The chain is built from TRBV28 and TRBJ1-6, with D perhaps TRBD1 (6 bases). The CDR3 totals 16 residues. Trimming pared 3 bases from V and 6 bases from J, leaving 15 bases between. From germline, CDR1 is MDHEN and CDR2 SYDVKM. The CDR3 sequence: CASSFRTVRRNSPLHF. The CDR3 nucleotides are TGTGCCAGCAGTTTCCGGACAGTTCGGCGTAATTCACCCCTCCACTTT.

The sample holds a few counts of this clone. The rearrangement uses TRBV29-1 and TRBJ2-5, with D possibly being TRBD2 (6 bases). From germline, CDR1 is SQVTM and CDR2 ANQGSEA. Trimming cost V 7 bases and J 4 bases, with 16 bases left between them. This CDR3 has 13 residues. CDR3 DNA sequence: TGCAGCGCCGGGGCGGGACGCGCAGAGACCCAGTACTTC. Amino acid sequence: CSAGAGRAETQYF. Looking up the rest from reference TRBV29-1 and TRBJ2-5 gives the full variable domain: SAVISQKPSRDICQRGTSLTIQCQVDSQVTMMFWYRQQPGQSLTLIATANQGSEATYESGFVIDKFPISRPNLTFSTLTVSNMSPEDSSIYLCSAGAGRAETQYFGPGTRLLVL.

In its sample, this clone was seen once. Other DNA sequences within the sample encode an identical CDR3. The gene calls are TRBV5-4 and TRBJ2-2, with D possibly matching TRBD1 (6 bases). Trimming removed 3 bases from V and 1 base from J, with 10 bases in between. The CDR3 is 15 residues long. Germline V gives CDR1 SGHNT, CDR2 YYREEE (reference sequence). CDR3 amino acids: CASSSRTENTGELFF. CDR3 bases: TGTGCCAGCAGCTCCCGGACAGAGAACACCGGGGAGCTGTTTTTT.

The V and J genes are TRBV6-5 and TRBJ2-2; D is uncertain. V was pared by 7 bases and J by 6 bases, with 12 bases between. Germline V lookup: CDR1 MNHEY, CDR2 SVGAGI. The CDR3 has 13 amino acids. CDR3 protein: CASTRTEAGELFF. CDR3 sequence (DNA): TGTGCCAGCACGAGGACGGAAGCCGGGGAGCTGTTTTTT.